The 23 T cell receptor beta chains presented below share a single source sample, sequenced in a study of blood T cell repertoires in COVID-19. TCRdb's table, derived via immunoSEQ multiplex PCR, lists solely in-frame clones and lacks some. Among approximately 30,000 clones listed, about 93% were seen once. Input material: peripheral blood. All receptors come from a human donor in a cohort sampled during active COVID-19.

The chain links TRBV6-5 to TRBJ2-3; TRBD2 matches at 7 bases. Germline V lookup: CDR1 MNHEY, CDR2 SVGAGI. After removal of 6 bases from V and 1 base from J, the junction contained 7 bases not matched to a gene. There are 15 residues in the CDR3. This CDR3 is CASSVPSGGTDTQYF. CDR3 in DNA: TGTGCCAGCAGCGTCCCTAGCGGAGGCACAGATACGCAGTATTTT.

The V call is TRBV7-9, the J call TRBJ2-7, with TRBD2 matching over 7 bases. The CDR3 runs to 17 residues. Germline V gene data show CDR1 as SEHNR and CDR2 as FQNEAQ (reference sequence). With V trimmed by 0 bases and J by 6 bases, 14 bases remained unmatched. CDR3 nucleotides: TGTGCCAGCAGCTTAGCGGGGGGGGACCTCCCCAACGCCGAGCAGTACTTC. Translating gives CASSLAGGDLPNAEQYF.

CDR3 sequence reads: CSASDTSGGEMLGTQYF. Written as DNA, the CDR3 is TGCAGTGCTAGTGATACTAGCGGGGGGGAAATGCTAGGGACCCAGTACTTC. This chain joins TRBV20-1 and TRBJ2-5, with TRBD2 matching 13 bases. The CDR3 sequence is 17 residues long. Germline trimming cut 3 bases from V and 7 bases from J; bases unmatched to any gene: 14. CDR1 is DFQATT, CDR2 SNEGSKA, per germline (reference sequence).

The count of this clone is one. This chain links TRBV2 with TRBJ2-1, with 8 bases matching TRBD1. V lost 3 bases to trimming and J lost 15 bases; unmatched junction nucleotides: 10. CDR3 length: 13 residues. In germline, CDR1 is SNHLY, CDR2 FYNNEI. CDR3 loop: CASSERPGGFAFF. As DNA, the CDR3 is TGTGCCAGCAGTGAGCGGCCAGGGGGCTTTGCGTTCTTC.

This clone showed up just a few times. The chain recombines TRBV6-6 with TRBJ1-1; D might be TRBD1 (5 bases). The CDR3 is 15 amino acids. Germline CDR1 and CDR2: MNHNY and SVGAGI (reference sequence). Trimming took 5 bases from V and 1 from J, leaving 14 bases between them. Written as DNA, the CDR3 is TGTGCCAGCAGTACCTGGCAAACAGGGAACACTGAAGCTTTCTTT. Translated: CASSTWQTGNTEAFF.

The gene calls are TRBV9 and TRBJ2-2; D may be TRBD2 (7 bases). The germline V gene encodes CDR1 SGDLS and CDR2 YYNGEE. Deletions cut 0 bases from V and 7 bases from J, with 13 bases between. This CDR3 is 15 amino acids long. CDR3 sequence reads: CASSVDGGAGGELFF. In DNA form, the CDR3 reads TGTGCCAGCAGCGTAGATGGGGGGGCTGGCGGGGAGCTGTTTTTT. Variable domain in full (rest from reference TRBV9 and TRBJ2-2): DSGVTQTPKHLITATGQRVTLRCSPRSGDLSVYWYQQSLDQGLQFLIQYYNGEERAKGNILERFSAQQFPDLHSELNLSSLELGDSALYFCASSVDGGAGGELFFGEGSRLTVL.

For the CDR3, the DNA is TGCGCCAGCAGCGATCGGACAGGGGGCACCACTGAAGCTTTCTTT. Translating gives CASSDRTGGTTEAFF. V gene TRBV5-1 combines with J gene TRBJ1-1, with 11 nucleotides matching TRBD1. Per the germline V gene, CDR1 is SGHRS and CDR2 is YFSETQ. The CDR3 is made up of 15 amino acids. Germline trimming cut 4 bases from V and 4 bases from J; bases unmatched to any gene: 6. Variable domain in full (rest from reference TRBV5-1 and TRBJ1-1): KAGVTQTPRYLIKTRGQQVTLSCSPISGHRSVSWYQQTPGQGLQFLFEYFSETQRNKGNFPGRFSGRQFSNSRSEMNVSTLELGDSALYLCASSDRTGGTTEAFFGQGTRLTVV.

The chain uses TRBV28 and TRBJ2-2; possible D gene TRBD2, 6 bases. The CDR3 contains 14 residues. Germline CDR1 is MDHEN and CDR2 is SYDVKM. The ends were cut back, 9 bases at V and 5 bases at J, with 16 bases in the middle. CDR3 amino acids: CASMEGITTGELFF. The CDR3 DNA reads as TGTGCCAGTATGGAGGGAATTACGACCGGGGAGCTGTTTTTT. Supplemented by reference TRBV28 and TRBJ2-2, the full variable domain reads DVKVTQSSRYLVKRTGEKVFLECVQDMDHENMFWYRQDPGLGLRLIYFSYDVKMKEKGDIPEGYSVSREKKERFSLILESASTNQTSMYLCASMEGITTGELFFGEGSRLTVL.

The chain is built from TRBV10-3 and TRBJ2-7; 7 bases are shared with TRBD1. The germline V gene has CDR1 ENHRY and CDR2 SYGVKD. This CDR3 has 14 residues. The V and J ends lost 7 bases and 1 base, in that order; junction bases with no gene match: 7. The CDR3, as DNA: TGTGCCATCACACAGGGGCGGCTTTCCTACGAGCAGTACTTC. Translation gives CAITQGRLSYEQYF.

The chain couples TRBV15 to TRBJ1-6, with D perhaps TRBD1 (5 bases). CDR1 and CDR2 from the germline V gene are LNHNV and YYDKDF (reference sequence). Trimming took off 1 base at V and 7 bases at J, with 11 bases between the two ends. CDR3 length: 15 residues. The CDR3 bases are TGTGCCACCAGCAGAGGCAGGGTCGTCAATTCACCCCTCCACTTT. Translation gives CATSRGRVVNSPLHF.

In this sample, this clone turned up once. V and J are TRBV6-5 and TRBJ2-3; D is perhaps TRBD2 (7 bases). This CDR3 is 16 amino acids long. Germline V gene lookup returns CDR1 MNHEY and CDR2 SVGAGI. The V end was cut by 2 bases, the J end by 4 bases, with 16 bases between. CDR3 DNA sequence: TGTGCCAGCAGTTACGTTGGGGGGGGCGCGGCAGATACGCAGTATTTT. Amino acid sequence: CASSYVGGGAADTQYF.

The V gene is TRBV7-3, the J gene TRBJ2-2; D may be TRBD2 (7 bases). The CDR3 is made up of 14 amino acids. Germline values: CDR1 SGHTA, CDR2 FQGTGA. Trimming shortened V by 6 bases and J by 0 bases, and 8 bases separated the two germline ends. DNA for the CDR3: TGTGCCAGCAGGGGGGGGCCGAACACCGGGGAGCTGTTTTTT. Translation gives CASRGGPNTGELFF.

The V and J genes are TRBV2 and TRBJ1-4; D might be TRBD1 (6 bases). Germline CDR1 is SNHLY and CDR2 is FYNNEI. There are 12 residues in the CDR3. V was pared by 9 bases and J by 4 bases, with 9 bases between. CDR3: CARGQNNEKLFF. Written as DNA, the CDR3 is TGTGCCAGAGGACAGAATAATGAAAAACTGTTTTTT. The entire variable domain, with the rest obtained from reference TRBV2 and TRBJ1-4, is as follows: EPEVTQTPSHQVTQMGQEVILRCVPISNHLYFYWYRQILGQKVEFLVSFYNNEISEKSEIFDDQFSVERPDGSNFTLKIRSTKLEDSAMYFCARGQNNEKLFFGSGTQLSVL.

The chain employs TRBV11-3 and TRBJ2-3; 9 positions agree with TRBD2. The CDR3 length is 14 residues. Germline CDR1 and CDR2: SGHNT and YENEEA. The V and J ends lost 1 base and 5 bases, in that order; junction bases with no gene match: 1. In DNA, the CDR3 is TGTGCCAGCAGCTTAGGACTAGCGGAAGATACGCAGTATTTT. This sequence encodes CASSLGLAEDTQYF.

The CDR3 sequence: CASVGLAPYEQYF. CDR3 nucleotide sequence: TGTGCCAGCGTAGGACTAGCGCCCTACGAGCAGTACTTC. The J gene is TRBJ2-7, the V gene TRBV27; 9 bases fit TRBD2. The V gene's germline CDR1 is MNHEY and CDR2 SMNVEV (reference sequence). V lost 8 bases, J lost 2 bases, and 4 bases stayed unmatched. CDR3 size: 13 residues.

This chain joins TRBV10-3 and TRBJ1-5, with 10 nucleotides matching TRBD1. The CDR3 sequence is 14 residues long. V was pared by 6 bases and J by 5 bases, with 4 bases of the junction left unmatched. The V gene's germline CDR1 is ENHRY and CDR2 SYGVKD. CDR3 sequence: CAIRDRGLDQPQHF. The CDR3 DNA reads TGTGCCATCAGGGACAGGGGGTTGGATCAGCCCCAGCATTTT.

The chain is built from TRBV30 and TRBJ2-2, with D possibly TRBD2 on 6 matching bases. V was trimmed by 1 base and J by 0 bases, leaving 27 bases between them. CDR1 is GTSNPN, CDR2 SVGIG, per germline (reference sequence). The CDR3 sequence is 21 residues long. The DNA for the CDR3 is TGTGCCTGGAGTGGTTATTCCCCCAGCGAACGTAGCGGTTCGAACACCGGGGAGCTGTTTTTT. Protein product: CAWSGYSPSERSGSNTGELFF.

The chain employs TRBV15 and TRBJ1-2; TRBD1 agrees at 9 bases. From germline, CDR1 is LNHNV and CDR2 YYDKDF (reference sequence). Trimming took 5 bases from V and 7 from J; bases not matched to a gene: 8. This CDR3 comprises 14 residues. CDR3 in DNA: TGTGCCACCAGCCCCTGGGACAGGGAGAGTGGCTACACCTTC. Its protein is CATSPWDRESGYTF.

Comment on this clone: This specimen includes other DNA sequences encoding the same CDR3. The chain is built from TRBV7-2 and TRBJ1-3; 7 bases are a match to TRBD1. The CDR3 contains 15 residues. With 4 bases clipped from V and 4 bases from J, the junction kept 7 bases outside the gene matches. Germline V lookup: CDR1 SGHTA, CDR2 FQGNSA. CDR3 residues: CASSSMGQPGNTIYF. Here the CDR3 DNA reads TGTGCCAGCAGCTCAATGGGACAGCCAGGAAACACCATATATTTT.

The rearrangement uses TRBV11-3 and TRBJ2-1; D possibly corresponds to TRBD1 (6 bases). V lost 6 bases and J 6 bases, leaving 15 bases between the germline ends. The germline V gene has CDR1 SGHNT and CDR2 YENEEA. The CDR3 totals 14 residues. The DNA of the CDR3 is TGTGCCAGCAGTCCGTGGACAGTGAGCAATGAGCAGTTCTTC. Protein: CASSPWTVSNEQFF.

This clone was observed a few times. The genes are TRBV11-2 and TRBJ1-3; perhaps TRBD1 as D (6 bases). CDR1 SGHAT and CDR2 FQNNGV come from the germline V gene. There are 15 residues in the CDR3. Trimming shortened V by 5 bases and J by 3 bases, and 14 bases separated the two germline ends. The CDR3 here is CASSPNADSGNTIYF. The CDR3 DNA sequence: TGTGCCAGCAGCCCCAACGCGGACAGTGGAAACACCATATATTTT.

The V gene is TRBV6-5, the J gene TRBJ2-1; D uncertain. The CDR3 consists of 11 residues. Germline V gene sequence: CDR1 MNHEY, CDR2 SVGAGI. V lost 6 bases, J lost 4 bases, and 4 bases lay in between. CDR3 DNA: TGTGCCAGCAGCCAATACAATGAGCAGTTCTTC. It codes for CASSQYNEQFF.

J is TRBJ2-2 and V is TRBV19; D is unresolved. V lost 10 bases and J 2 bases, leaving 11 bases between the germline ends. Germline V CDR1 and CDR2: LNHDA, SQIVND (reference sequence). The CDR3 covers 13 residues. CDR3 protein: CATSAVNTGELFF. CDR3 nucleotides: TGTGCCACTTCTGCGGTAAACACCGGGGAGCTGTTTTTT.